Sequencing of this TCR beta chain was carried out in a study of PD-1 and CTLA-4 blockade in melanoma. Using immunoSEQ multiplex PCR, the repertoire was profiled, and TCRdb retains in-frame clones only, with some absent. This sample has 7,000 to 8,000 clones, with 80% found just once. The sequence came from a human donor with melanoma. Sample: CD8+ T cells from peripheral blood, taken before anti-PD-1 treatment.

CDR3 residues: CASSQAAPRGPGEKLFF. The CDR3 DNA reads as TGCGCCAGCAGCCAAGCTGCGCCCCGGGGTCCGGGTGAAAAACTGTTTTTT. The chain uses TRBV4-1 and TRBJ1-4, with D hard to call. Germline assignment: CDR1 MGHRA and CDR2 YSYEKL. Trimming removed 1 base at V and 7 bases at J, with 19 bases between. The CDR3 has 17 amino acids.